The 30 T cell receptor beta chains given below trace back to one sample, sequenced in a study of blood T cell repertoires in COVID-19. The data were produced by immunoSEQ multiplex PCR, yet TCRdb's version contains in-frame clones alone and is incomplete. The sample has about 200,000 clones; around 85% are singletons. Sequenced material: peripheral blood. The receptors were sampled from an older woman with acute or convalescent COVID-19.

This clone was picked up one time. The genes are TRBV10-3 and TRBJ1-2; D might be TRBD1 (6 bases). Trimming cost V 7 bases and J 4 bases, with 13 bases left between them. The germline V gene encodes CDR1 ENHRY and CDR2 SYGVKD. The CDR3 has 13 amino acids. CDR3: CAITAGAGYGYTF. For the CDR3, the DNA is TGTGCCATCACGGCGGGGGCGGGCTATGGCTACACCTTC.

The chain has TRBV7-2 and TRBJ1-1; 9 bases match TRBD1. The junction had 10 bases not matched to a gene; V was cut back by 5 bases and J by 6 bases. The CDR3 totals 15 residues. Germline V gene lookup returns CDR1 SGHTA and CDR2 FQGNSA. CDR3 in DNA: TGTGCCAGCAGCGGCAACAGGGGGCGCGTAGCTGAAGCTTTCTTT. Protein product: CASSGNRGRVAEAFF.

The V gene is TRBV7-2, the J gene TRBJ1-1; maybe TRBD1 (5 bases). This CDR3 comprises 14 residues. Germline CDR1 reads SGHTA; CDR2 reads FQGNSA. V was pared by 2 bases and J by 4 bases, with 11 bases between. The CDR3 region has the DNA TGTGCCAGCAGCTTAATTCAGGGAGGCACTGAAGCTTTCTTT. Translating it yields CASSLIQGGTEAFF.

This chain connects TRBV10-3 to TRBJ2-2; TRBD2 matches at 7 bases. J was trimmed by 1 base and V by 0 bases; bases with no gene match: 2. This CDR3 is built from 16 residues. The germline gives CDR1 ENHRY, CDR2 SYGVKD. The CDR3 reads CAISESSGKNTGELFF. The CDR3 DNA reads TGTGCCATCAGTGAGTCGAGCGGGAAGAACACCGGGGAGCTGTTTTTT.

The gene calls are TRBV28 and TRBJ2-7; 10 positions agree with TRBD2. Trimming took 2 bases from V and 6 from J; bases not matched to a gene: 4. The CDR3 totals 14 residues. CDR1 and CDR2 from the germline V gene are MDHEN and SYDVKM. CDR3 in amino acids: CASSLLAGVSEQYF. Here the CDR3 DNA reads TGTGCCAGCAGTTTACTAGCGGGAGTAAGCGAGCAGTACTTC.

This clone turned up a few times. V is TRBV7-2 and J is TRBJ1-2, with 8 bases lining up with TRBD1. The CDR3 is 17 amino acids. Germline CDR1 SGHTA, CDR2 FQGNSA. V lost 1 base to trimming and J lost 8 bases; unmatched junction nucleotides: 15. The CDR3 DNA sequence: TGTGCCAGCAGCTTAGAACAGGGGGGCGTCCCAGATGGCGGCTACACCTTC. Amino acids: CASSLEQGGVPDGGYTF.

This chain connects TRBV21-1 to TRBJ1-1. TRBV21-1 is a documented pseudogene. CDR3 size: 15 residues. The CDR3 nucleotides are TGTGCCAGCACCCGGGGAGGCAGGGAGAACACTGAAGCTTTCTTT. Protein sequence: CASTRGGRENTEAFF.

The chain joins TRBV29-1 to TRBJ2-1, with a tentative D call TRBD1 (5 bases). Germline V gene sequence: CDR1 SQVTM, CDR2 ANQGSEA. CDR3 length equals 11 residues. V shed 4 bases and J shed 10 bases, with 11 bases lying between them. The CDR3: CSVGATAEQFF. CDR3 nucleotides: TGCAGCGTTGGGGCGACAGCGGAGCAGTTCTTC.

The genes are TRBV2 and TRBJ2-2; the D gene is possibly TRBD1 (7 bases). V was cut by 6 bases and J by 7 bases, with 12 bases left in between. The CDR3 is 13 amino acids. CDR1 SNHLY and CDR2 FYNNEI come from the germline V gene. The CDR3 nucleotides read TGTGCCAGCAGGGAGGGGGCGGTCGGGGAGCTGTTTTTT. This codes for CASREGAVGELFF.

This chain's CDR3 is CASSYGGGPIGYTF. In DNA, the CDR3 is TGTGCCAGCAGCTATGGAGGGGGCCCGATTGGCTACACCTTC. The V gene is TRBV11-2, the J gene TRBJ1-2; 7 bases are shared with TRBD1. CDR3 length equals 14 residues. Germline CDR1 SGHAT, CDR2 FQNNGV. The junction had 9 bases not matched to a gene; V was cut back by 4 bases and J by 7 bases. The complete variable domain, with remaining parts taken from reference TRBV11-2 and TRBJ1-2, reads EAGVAQSPRYKIIEKRQSVAFWCNPISGHATLYWYQQILGQGPKLLIQFQNNGVVDDSQLPKDRFSAERLKGVDSTLKIQPAKLEDSAVYLCASSYGGGPIGYTFGSGTRLTVV.

The chain carries TRBV24-1 and TRBJ2-2; 9 bases map to TRBD1. This CDR3 has 15 residues. In germline, CDR1 is KGHDR, CDR2 SFDVKD. The V segment lost 4 bases and the J segment 6 bases; nucleotides outside the gene matches: 5. In nucleotides, the CDR3 is TGTGCCACCAGTGACCCCACAGGGGGCCCCGGGGAGCTGTTTTTT. The encoded protein is CATSDPTGGPGELFF.

This chain joins TRBV29-1 and TRBJ2-1, with D perhaps matching TRBD2 (5 bases). CDR3 length: 14 amino acids. V shed 7 bases and J shed 0 bases, with 13 bases lying between them. The germline CDR1 and CDR2 sequences are SQVTM and ANQGSEA. In DNA form, the CDR3 reads TGCAGCGCCGTTGTGGGGAGCTCCTACAATGAGCAGTTCTTC. Encoded protein: CSAVVGSSYNEQFF.

As regards this clone: Other nucleotide sequences from this sample produce the same CDR3. CDR3 sequence: CASSIEGDEQYF. CDR3 nucleotides: TGTGCCAGTAGTATAGAAGGGGACGAGCAGTACTTC. The chain is built from TRBV19 and TRBJ2-7; maybe TRBD1 (5 bases). The CDR3 covers 12 residues. In germline, CDR1 is LNHDA, CDR2 SQIVND (reference sequence). V was pared by 0 bases and J by 5 bases, with 5 bases between.

The chain links TRBV5-1 to TRBJ2-7; the match to TRBD1 covers 8 bases. The CDR3 is 14 residues long. Germline CDR1 reads SGHRS; CDR2 reads YFSETQ. With V trimmed by 0 bases and J by 7 bases, 6 bases remained unmatched. The CDR3 DNA reads as TGCGCCAGCAGCTTGGTTCAGGGGGCAGAGGAGCAGTACTTC. It encodes CASSLVQGAEEQYF.

The chain couples TRBV7-8 to TRBJ1-1, with TRBD1 identical over 11 bases. Per germline, CDR1 SGHVS and CDR2 FQNEAQ. J gave up 10 bases and V 5 bases, and 9 bases lay outside the gene matches. The CDR3 is made up of 14 amino acids. Written as DNA, the CDR3 is TGTGCCAGCAGCCGGACAGGGGGCGCGTTGAGAGCTTTCTTT. Its protein product is CASSRTGGALRAFF.

The chain employs TRBV11-2 and TRBJ2-1; 7 bases are shared with TRBD2. V shed 1 base, J shed 8 bases, and the junction held 11 bases outside the gene matches. The germline gives CDR1 SGHAT, CDR2 FQNNGV. This CDR3 has 16 residues. Written as DNA, the CDR3 is TGTGCCAGCAGCTTAGGTTTACGGGAGGCTTCGCATGAGCAGTTCTTC. Residues: CASSLGLREASHEQFF.

This sequence joins TRBV11-3 and TRBJ1-1, with a weak D call TRBD1 (5 bases). Germline assignment: CDR1 SGHNT and CDR2 YENEEA. V was shortened by 5 bases and J by 2 bases, with 12 bases between the two germline ends. This CDR3 has 14 residues. The CDR3 here is CASSLSGGNTEAFF. As DNA, the CDR3 is TGTGCCAGCAGCCTCAGCGGGGGAAACACTGAAGCTTTCTTT.

The V call is TRBV5-4, the J call TRBJ2-7; TRBD1 matches 7 bases. V was clipped by 4 bases and J by 3 bases; unmatched bases: 7. Germline values: CDR1 SGHNT, CDR2 YYREEE (reference sequence). The CDR3 contains 14 residues. The CDR3 DNA is TGTGCCAGCAGCAAAGACAGGGAGAACTACGAGCAGTACTTC. Translating it yields CASSKDRENYEQYF.

The gene calls are TRBV19 and TRBJ2-5, with 14 bases matching TRBD2. CDR3 length equals 17 residues. Trimming cost V 5 bases and J 0 bases; bases outside gene matches: 5. Germline CDR1 is LNHDA and CDR2 is SQIVND (reference sequence). The CDR3 DNA follows: TGTGCCAGTAGTTCTGGGACTAGCGGGAGTTACCAAGAGACCCAGTACTTC. It encodes CASSSGTSGSYQETQYF. The full variable domain, its missing parts supplied by reference TRBV19 and TRBJ2-5, is DGGITQSPKYLFRKEGQNVTLSCEQNLNHDAMYWYRQDPGQGLRLIYYSQIVNDFQKGDIAEGYSVSREKKESFPLTVTSAQKNPTAFYLCASSSGTSGSYQETQYFGPGTRLLVL.

This chain connects TRBV5-8 to TRBJ1-4; 7 nucleotides line up with TRBD1. The CDR3 has 16 residues. J lost 6 bases, V lost 4 bases, and 12 bases had no gene match. The germline CDR1 and CDR2 sequences are SGHTS and YDEGEE. In nucleotides, the CDR3 is TGTGCCAGCAGCCCCGGACAGGCCGTGGGGCATGAAAAACTGTTTTTT. Protein: CASSPGQAVGHEKLFF. Full variable domain (outside the CDR3, taken from reference TRBV5-8 and TRBJ1-4): EAGVTQSPTHLIKTRGQQATLRCSPISGHTSVYWYQQALGLGLQFLLWYDEGEERNRGNFPPRFSGRQFPNYSSELNVNALELEDSALYLCASSPGQAVGHEKLFFGSGTQLSVL.

This clone was observed a handful of times. The chain has TRBV12-3 or TRBV12-4 and TRBJ1-2; 9 bases line up with TRBD1. This CDR3 is built from 12 residues. With 4 bases clipped from V and 9 bases from J, the junction kept 3 bases outside the gene matches. The chain's CDR3 is CASSWDRARYTF. Here the CDR3 DNA reads TGTGCCAGCAGTTGGGACAGGGCCCGCTACACCTTC.

The chain joins TRBV3-1 (or the pseudogene TRBV3-2) to TRBJ1-2; D might be TRBD1 (5 bases). Germline V lookup: CDR1 LGHDT, CDR2 YNNKEL (reference sequence). V lost 6 bases and J 4 bases, leaving 12 bases between the germline ends. The CDR3 sequence is 13 residues long. In nucleotides, the CDR3 is TGTGCCAGCAGTCAGGGACTGATCTATGGCTACACCTTC. Translation: CASSQGLIYGYTF.

A word on this clone: One junction end does not reproduce the germline sequence, and a read error may be involved. This chain links TRBV5-8 with TRBJ2-2; D is possibly TRBD1 (5 bases). CDR1 and CDR2 (germline): SGHTS, YDEGEE. The CDR3 sequence is 12 residues long. The CDR3 nucleotides read TGTGCCAGCAGATTGGGGCCCGGGGAGCTGTTTTTT. Encoded protein: CASRLGPGELFF.

The V call is TRBV11-2, the J call TRBJ1-2, with 9 bases fitting TRBD1. This CDR3 is built from 13 residues. J was trimmed by 6 bases and V by 6 bases; bases with no gene match: 5. The V gene's germline CDR1 is SGHAT and CDR2 FQNNGV. This CDR3 reads CASRRDRVDGYTF. CDR3 coding DNA: TGTGCCAGCAGGAGGGACAGGGTGGATGGCTACACCTTC. The full variable domain, in which reference TRBV11-2 and TRBJ1-2 provide the parts outside the CDR3, is EAGVAQSPRYKIIEKRQSVAFWCNPISGHATLYWYQQILGQGPKLLIQFQNNGVVDDSQLPKDRFSAERLKGVDSTLKIQPAKLEDSAVYLCASRRDRVDGYTFGSGTRLTVV.

The chain is built from TRBV10-3 and TRBJ2-1, with D perhaps matching TRBD2 (6 bases). The germline V gene encodes CDR1 ENHRY and CDR2 SYGVKD. CDR3 size: 13 residues. V gave up 4 bases and J gave up 8 bases, with 12 bases separating them. The CDR3 nucleotides are TGTGCCATCAGTGGGTCCGGGGGAGATGAGCAGTTCTTC. It encodes CAISGSGGDEQFF.

The V gene is TRBV28, the J gene TRBJ1-4; 7 bases agree with TRBD1. Germline assignment: CDR1 MDHEN and CDR2 SYDVKM. The CDR3 extends over 14 amino acids. The V and J ends lost 5 bases and 10 bases, in that order; junction bases with no gene match: 10. The CDR3 nucleotides are TGTGCCAGCAGTCCTCCCGGGACAGTTGGAAAACTGTTTTTT. Protein product: CASSPPGTVGKLFF.

V gene TRBV18 combines with J gene TRBJ1-2; TRBD1 aligns across 9 bases. There are 15 residues in the CDR3. J was trimmed by 2 bases and V by 3 bases; bases with no gene match: 4. Germline loops: CDR1 KGHSH, CDR2 LQKENI. This chain's CDR3 is CASSPGQGRNYGYTF. CDR3 coding DNA: TGTGCCAGCTCACCTGGACAGGGGCGGAACTATGGCTACACCTTC.

The rearrangement links TRBV18 to TRBJ2-3; 8 bases are a match to TRBD2. The germline V gene has CDR1 KGHSH and CDR2 LQKENI. This CDR3 comprises 15 residues. J was trimmed by 3 bases and V by 1 base; bases with no gene match: 3. As DNA, the CDR3 is TGTGCCAGCTCACCACAACTAGCGGATACAGATACGCAGTATTTT. It is translated as CASSPQLADTDTQYF. Complete variable domain (other parts from reference TRBV18 and TRBJ2-3): NAGVMQNPRHLVRRRGQEARLRCSPMKGHSHVYWYRQLPEEGLKFMVYLQKENIIDESGMPKERFSAEFPKEGPSILRIQQVVRGDSAAYFCASSPQLADTDTQYFGPGTRLTVL.

V usage is TRBV19 and J usage is TRBJ2-7; tentative D call: TRBD1 (6 bases). Trimming stripped 5 bases from V and 6 bases from J, with 20 bases between. CDR3 length: 15 residues. CDR1 and CDR2 (germline): LNHDA, SQIVND (reference sequence). Written as DNA, the CDR3 is TGTGCCAGTAGTTTACTGGGGGCACTAGAAACCGAGCAGTACTTC. Amino acid sequence: CASSLLGALETEQYF.

The J gene is TRBJ1-5, the V gene TRBV19; 7 bases map to TRBD1. V was pared by 5 bases and J by 3 bases, with 7 bases of the junction left unmatched. Germline V gene sequence: CDR1 LNHDA, CDR2 SQIVND (reference sequence). The CDR3 is 15 amino acids. CDR3 residues: CASSGGQRFNQPQHF. CDR3 coding DNA: TGTGCCAGTAGTGGGGGACAGCGCTTCAATCAGCCCCAGCATTTT.